The 4 T cell receptor beta chains presented below share a single source sample, sequenced in a study of T cell responses to AZD1222 COVID-19 vaccine. Some clones are missing from TCRdb's copy, which holds only in-frame ones; the method was immunoSEQ multiplex PCR. The sample carries about 130,000 clones, roughly 90% recorded once. Sample: peripheral blood, taken on day 0 of AZD1222 vaccination. The receptors derive from an adult in good health.

The chain combines TRBV3-1 (or the pseudogene TRBV3-2) with TRBJ2-7, with TRBD1 matching 7 bases. The CDR3 is 15 amino acids. V lost 6 bases, J lost 0 bases, and 8 bases stayed unmatched. Germline V CDR1 and CDR2: LGHDT, YNNKEL (reference sequence). The CDR3 reads CASSLEGTVSYEQYF. The CDR3 DNA reads as TGTGCCAGCAGTCTTGAAGGGACAGTCTCCTACGAGCAGTACTTC.

The CDR3 region is CASSGFWDRGPNTEAFF. Here the CDR3 DNA reads TGCGCCAGCAGCGGCTTCTGGGACAGGGGGCCGAACACTGAAGCTTTCTTT. V is TRBV5-1 and J is TRBJ1-1; 12 positions agree with TRBD1. This CDR3 contains 17 residues. Germline V gene sequence: CDR1 SGHRS, CDR2 YFSETQ. V lost 4 bases and J lost 1; bases outside the gene matches: 8. The whole variable domain, filled in from reference TRBV5-1 and TRBJ1-1, reads KAGVTQTPRYLIKTRGQQVTLSCSPISGHRSVSWYQQTPGQGLQFLFEYFSETQRNKGNFPGRFSGRQFSNSRSEMNVSTLELGDSALYLCASSGFWDRGPNTEAFFGQGTRLTVV.

The rearrangement uses TRBV18 and TRBJ1-4; TRBD1 aligns across 7 bases. After removal of 2 bases from V and 4 bases from J, the junction contained 7 bases not matched to a gene. Germline V gene sequence: CDR1 KGHSH, CDR2 LQKENI. The CDR3 is 16 residues long. The CDR3 DNA sequence: TGTGCCAGCTCACCAGACAGGGTCCGCTATAATGAAAAACTGTTTTTT. This encodes CASSPDRVRYNEKLFF.

J is TRBJ1-6 and V is TRBV3-1 (or the pseudogene TRBV3-2); TRBD1 agrees at 7 bases. The CDR3 consists of 15 residues. V was pared by 4 bases and J by 3 bases, with 3 bases of the junction left unmatched. CDR1 is LGHDT and CDR2 is YNNKEL in the germline V gene (reference sequence). As DNA, the CDR3 is TGTGCCAGCAGCCGAGGGACAGTCTATAATTCACCCCTCCACTTT. Protein sequence: CASSRGTVYNSPLHF.